This passage covers 25 T cell receptor beta chains from one sample sequenced in a study of early T cells in non-severe SARS-CoV-2 infection. TCRdb fed the 5' RACE reads into MiXCR, producing one record per CDR3 protein. Seen here are 46,000 or so distinct CDR3 sequences, approximately 13% observed once, and the top ten hold roughly a tenth. The source material was whole blood. These receptors were taken from an adult who was a healthcare worker with PCR-confirmed SARS-CoV-2 infection or an uninfected control (not recorded which).

The genes are TRBV25-1 and TRBJ1-6; 9 bases fit TRBD1. The length of the CDR3 is 15 residues. The germline gives CDR1 MGHDK, CDR2 SYGVNS. Losses at the gene ends were 3 bases for V and 6 bases for J; bases not matched to a gene: 3. CDR3 nucleotides: TGTGCCAGCAGTGACCTGACAGGGGGTAATTCACCCCTCCACTTT. It is translated as CASSDLTGGNSPLHF.

A few counts support this clonotype. The V gene is TRBV20-1, the J gene TRBJ2-3, with TRBD1 matching over 7 bases. This CDR3 is built from 13 residues. Trimming removed 7 bases from V and 2 bases from J; junction bases left unmatched: 6. Germline loops: CDR1 DFQATT, CDR2 SNEGSKA (reference sequence). The CDR3 here is CSETGQTTDTQYF. The CDR3 nucleotides read TGCAGTGAAACGGGACAGACCACAGATACGCAGTATTTT.

This clonotype was seen repeatedly, ten times or more. The chain has TRBV11-3 and TRBJ2-1; D may correspond to TRBD1 or TRBD2 (5 bases each). Germline CDR1 is SGHNT and CDR2 is YENEEA. The CDR3 totals 14 residues. Trimming cost V 3 bases and J 0 bases, with 6 bases left between them. The CDR3 DNA sequence: TGTGCCAGCAGCTTTGGGGGCTCCTACAATGAGCAGTTCTTC. Encoded protein: CASSFGGSYNEQFF.

The rearrangement links TRBV7-3 to TRBJ1-1, with a weak D call TRBD1 (6 bases). The CDR3 extends over 13 amino acids. V was shortened by 7 bases and J by 2 bases, with 11 bases between the two germline ends. Germline assignment: CDR1 SGHTA and CDR2 FQGTGA. The CDR3 bases are TGTGCCAGCAAACAGGGAGTAAACACTGAAGCTTTCTTT. Protein: CASKQGVNTEAFF.

In this sample, this clonotype turned up many times. V is TRBV12-3 or TRBV12-4 and J is TRBJ1-2, with TRBD1 as a possible D gene (5 bases). CDR3 length: 12 amino acids. V was shortened by 8 bases and J by 0 bases, with 7 bases between the two germline ends. The CDR3 coding sequence is TGTGCCAGCGGGGCGACTAACTATGGCTACACCTTC. Protein sequence: CASGATNYGYTF.

At least ten counts were recorded for this clonotype. The chain combines TRBV5-5 with TRBJ1-5; D unresolved. Germline CDR1 reads SGHKS; CDR2 reads YYEKEE (reference sequence). The germline V and J ends were trimmed by 4 bases and 3 bases, with 5 bases remaining between them. This CDR3 is 12 amino acids long. The CDR3, as DNA: TGTGCCAGCAGCCTTGTCAATCAGCCCCAGCATTTT. Residues: CASSLVNQPQHF.

This sequence joins TRBV5-1 and TRBJ1-2; tentative D call: TRBD1 (6 bases). The ends were cut back, 5 bases at V and 2 bases at J, with 10 bases in the middle. The CDR3 sequence is 13 residues long. Germline V gene sequence: CDR1 SGHRS, CDR2 YFSETQ. The CDR3 sequence: CASSTTGNYGYTF. The CDR3 DNA is TGCGCCAGCAGTACAACAGGGAACTATGGCTACACCTTC.

In its sample, this clonotype was seen many times. The chain carries TRBV10-2 and TRBJ2-5; possible D gene TRBD1, 6 bases. The CDR3 is made up of 12 amino acids. Trimming pared 2 bases from V and 5 bases from J, leaving 6 bases between. Germline V gene lookup returns CDR1 WSHSY and CDR2 SAAADI. Here the CDR3 reads CASSEQGETQYF. The DNA for the CDR3 is TGCGCCAGCAGTGAGCAGGGGGAGACCCAGTACTTC.

V is TRBV20-1 and J is TRBJ2-1, with 9 bases matching TRBD2. Trimming took 0 bases from V and 4 from J; bases not matched to a gene: 4. Germline CDR1 reads DFQATT; CDR2 reads SNEGSKA (reference sequence). The CDR3 loop spans 15 amino acids. CDR3 DNA: TGCAGTGCTAGAGACCCCCTAGCGGGGTACAATGAGCAGTTCTTC. It specifies CSARDPLAGYNEQFF.

This clonotype was picked up many times. This chain joins TRBV6-6 and TRBJ2-2; D call uncertain. Germline lookup yields CDR1 MNHNY and CDR2 SVGAGI (reference sequence). Deletions cut 2 bases from V and 5 bases from J, with 15 bases between. The CDR3 contains 16 residues. CDR3 residues: CASSYRDGTHTGELFF. The CDR3 DNA follows: TGTGCCAGCAGTTACCGTGACGGAACCCATACCGGGGAGCTGTTTTTT.

This clonotype appeared many times. The CDR3 DNA reads as TGCAGCGTTGCGGCAGGGGCAATTGAAAAACTGTTTTTT. It is translated as CSVAAGAIEKLFF. The chain couples TRBV29-1 to TRBJ1-4; tentative D call: TRBD1 (6 bases). The V gene's germline CDR1 is SQVTM and CDR2 ANQGSEA. Trimming stripped 4 bases from V and 7 bases from J, with 13 bases between. The CDR3 runs 13 residues.

This clonotype was recorded many times. CDR3 protein: CASSHHRGGLPYGYTF. DNA of the CDR3: TGTGCCAGCAGCCACCACCGAGGGGGCCTCCCCTATGGCTACACCTTC. The V gene is TRBV27, the J gene TRBJ1-2; 7 positions agree with TRBD1. The germline gives CDR1 MNHEY, CDR2 SMNVEV (reference sequence). The CDR3 has 16 residues. Germline trimming cut 6 bases from V and 4 bases from J; bases unmatched to any gene: 14.

This clonotype was picked up many times. One junction end does not reproduce the germline sequence, and a read error may be involved. This chain links TRBV27 with TRBJ2-1; D is undetermined. This CDR3 spans 12 amino acids. The germline V gene has CDR1 MNHEY and CDR2 SMNVEV (reference sequence). Written as DNA, the CDR3 is TGTGCTAGCAGTTATTGGATCCATGAGCAGTTCTTC. Encoded protein: CASSYWIHEQFF.

The chain employs TRBV7-2 and TRBJ2-1; D is perhaps TRBD2 (5 bases). The CDR3 is 15 residues long. Between the trimmed V and J ends, which lost 0 bases and 3 bases, there was a span of 9 bases. Germline lookup yields CDR1 SGHTA and CDR2 FQGNSA. The CDR3 protein is CASSLAGVNYNEQFF. CDR3 nucleotide sequence: TGTGCCAGCAGCTTAGCGGGAGTAAACTACAATGAGCAGTTCTTC.

This clonotype was observed many times. The chain combines TRBV7-9 with TRBJ2-7, with 7 bases fitting TRBD2. The CDR3 spans 15 residues. J gave up 0 bases and V 2 bases, and 4 bases lay outside the gene matches. CDR1 and CDR2 (germline): SEHNR, FQNEAQ (reference sequence). This CDR3 reads CASSLLAASSYEQYF. The CDR3 DNA reads as TGTGCCAGCAGCTTACTAGCGGCCAGCTCCTACGAGCAGTACTTC.

This clonotype has more than one count but fewer than ten. The chain combines TRBV7-2 with TRBJ1-5; D not resolved. Trimming cost V 3 bases and J 0 bases, with 9 bases left between them. The germline V gene encodes CDR1 SGHTA and CDR2 FQGNSA. CDR3 length: 15 amino acids. The CDR3 is CASSFKVGSNQPQHF. The DNA for the CDR3 is TGTGCCAGCAGCTTTAAAGTGGGTAGCAATCAGCCCCAGCATTTT.

There are many counts of this clonotype. The V gene is TRBV9, the J gene TRBJ2-7; no clear D. Germline V gene sequence: CDR1 SGDLS, CDR2 YYNGEE. The CDR3 is 14 residues long. Between the trimmed V and J ends, which lost 4 bases and 2 bases, there was a span of 13 bases. CDR3 sequence (DNA): TGTGCCAGCAGCCTGGGCCTAACGGCCTACGAGCAGTACTTC. Protein product: CASSLGLTAYEQYF.

The chain is built from TRBV20-1 and TRBJ1-1; D unresolved. The CDR3 contains 12 residues. Trimming removed 3 bases at V and 1 base at J, with 6 bases between. Germline values: CDR1 DFQATT, CDR2 SNEGSKA (reference sequence). The CDR3 bases are TGCAGTGCTAGCGAGGGGAACACTGAAGCTTTCTTT. This translates into CSASEGNTEAFF.

This chain uses TRBV9 with TRBJ1-4; the D gene is possibly TRBD1 (5 bases). This CDR3 contains 13 residues. CDR1 is SGDLS and CDR2 is YYNGEE in the germline V gene. Trimming took off 2 bases at V and 13 bases at J, with 15 bases between the two ends. CDR3 protein: CASSVGRSGGLFF. The CDR3 DNA is TGTGCCAGCAGCGTTGGAAGGTCCGGGGGACTGTTTTTT. Using reference TRBV9 and TRBJ1-4 for the parts outside the CDR3, the full variable domain is DSGVTQTPKHLITATGQRVTLRCSPRSGDLSVYWYQQSLDQGLQFLIQYYNGEERAKGNILERFSAQQFPDLHSELNLSSLELGDSALYFCASSVGRSGGLFFGSGTQLSVL.

The chain couples TRBV19 to TRBJ2-3; TRBD2 agrees at 11 bases. CDR1 and CDR2 from the germline V gene are LNHDA and SQIVND (reference sequence). The CDR3 loop spans 14 amino acids. V trimming: 7 bases; J trimming: 5 bases; junction bases outside the gene matches: 5. As DNA, the CDR3 is TGTGCCAGTAAAACTAGCGGGGGAAGAGATACGCAGTATTTT. Its translation is CASKTSGGRDTQYF. Complete variable domain (other parts from reference TRBV19 and TRBJ2-3): DGGITQSPKYLFRKEGQNVTLSCEQNLNHDAMYWYRQDPGQGLRLIYYSQIVNDFQKGDIAEGYSVSREKKESFPLTVTSAQKNPTAFYLCASKTSGGRDTQYFGPGTRLTVL.

This clonotype was seen a few times. The chain links TRBV29-1 to TRBJ2-1; 13 bases are a match to TRBD2. CDR1 SQVTM and CDR2 ANQGSEA come from the germline V gene. There are 17 residues in the CDR3. With 6 bases clipped from V and 0 bases from J, the junction kept 8 bases outside the gene matches. CDR3 sequence reads: CSVRLAGGWSSYNEQFF. The CDR3 nucleotides read TGCAGCGTCAGACTAGCGGGAGGTTGGAGCTCCTACAATGAGCAGTTCTTC.

The V gene is TRBV11-2, the J gene TRBJ2-3; perhaps TRBD1 as D (6 bases). V was trimmed by 5 bases and J by 3 bases, leaving 12 bases between them. CDR1 is SGHAT, CDR2 FQNNGV, per germline. The CDR3 is 14 residues long. CDR3 DNA: TGTGCCAGCAGCGGGCGACAGGTAACAGATACGCAGTATTTT. Translated: CASSGRQVTDTQYF.

This clonotype was detected ten times or more. The chain links TRBV7-9 to TRBJ2-7; D perhaps matches TRBD2 (6 bases). V was trimmed by 5 bases and J by 3 bases, leaving 11 bases between them. Germline V lookup: CDR1 SEHNR, CDR2 FQNEAQ (reference sequence). CDR3 length: 13 amino acids. The CDR3 loop is CASSTRDFYEQYF. DNA for the CDR3: TGTGCCAGCAGCACTAGGGACTTCTACGAGCAGTACTTC.

This clonotype was detected ten times or more. V gene TRBV15 combines with J gene TRBJ1-1, with D uncertain. Trimming removed 5 bases at V and 0 bases at J, with 13 bases between. The CDR3 runs 15 residues. Germline values: CDR1 LNHNV, CDR2 YYDKDF (reference sequence). CDR3 sequence: CATSGYGPLNTEAFF. The DNA of the CDR3 is TGTGCCACCAGCGGGTACGGGCCGCTGAACACTGAAGCTTTCTTT.

This clonotype was recorded many times. This chain links TRBV29-1 with TRBJ1-2, with D possibly matching TRBD1 (6 bases). In germline, CDR1 is SQVTM, CDR2 ANQGSEA. The CDR3 totals 12 residues. The V and J ends lost 5 bases and 4 bases respectively, with 11 bases between them. The CDR3 loop is CSVKQGPYGYTF. The DNA of the CDR3 is TGCAGCGTTAAACAGGGACCCTATGGCTACACCTTC. Full variable domain (missing parts from reference TRBV29-1 and TRBJ1-2): SAVISQKPSRDICQRGTSLTIQCQVDSQVTMMFWYRQQPGQSLTLIATANQGSEATYESGFVIDKFPISRPNLTFSTLTVSNMSPEDSSIYLCSVKQGPYGYTFGSGTRLTVV.